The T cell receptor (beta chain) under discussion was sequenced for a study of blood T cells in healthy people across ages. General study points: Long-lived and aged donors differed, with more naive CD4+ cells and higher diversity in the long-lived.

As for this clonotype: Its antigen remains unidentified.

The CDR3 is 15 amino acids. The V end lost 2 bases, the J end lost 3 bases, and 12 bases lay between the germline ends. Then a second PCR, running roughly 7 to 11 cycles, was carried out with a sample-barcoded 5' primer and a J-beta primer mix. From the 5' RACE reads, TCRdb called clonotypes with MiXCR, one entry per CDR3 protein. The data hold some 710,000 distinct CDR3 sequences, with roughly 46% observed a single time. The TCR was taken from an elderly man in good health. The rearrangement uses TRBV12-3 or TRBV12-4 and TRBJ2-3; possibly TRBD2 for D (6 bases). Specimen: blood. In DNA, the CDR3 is TGTGCCAGCAGTTTACGCGGGATTGCAACAGATACGCAGTATTTT. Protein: CASSLRGIATDTQYF.